This T cell receptor beta chain was recorded in a study of control samples from healthy donors and cancer patients. The method was immunoSEQ multiplex PCR; TCRdb's version includes in-frame clones alone and lacks a portion of them. This table holds some 65,000 clones, 84% found once. Trimming cost V 8 bases and J 2 bases; bases outside gene matches: 8. The CDR3 loop spans 16 amino acids. CDR1 and CDR2 from the germline V gene are SGHVS and FQNEAQ. Sequencing was done on a sample of PBMCs. This clonotype was obtained from a woman between 50 and 59 years old with lung cancer. The chain recombines TRBV7-8 with TRBJ2-2; 10 bases are shared with TRBD2. The chain's CDR3 is CASFQLAGGNTGELFF. Written as DNA, the CDR3 is TGTGCCAGCTTCCAATTAGCGGGGGGCAACACCGGGGAGCTGTTTTTT.